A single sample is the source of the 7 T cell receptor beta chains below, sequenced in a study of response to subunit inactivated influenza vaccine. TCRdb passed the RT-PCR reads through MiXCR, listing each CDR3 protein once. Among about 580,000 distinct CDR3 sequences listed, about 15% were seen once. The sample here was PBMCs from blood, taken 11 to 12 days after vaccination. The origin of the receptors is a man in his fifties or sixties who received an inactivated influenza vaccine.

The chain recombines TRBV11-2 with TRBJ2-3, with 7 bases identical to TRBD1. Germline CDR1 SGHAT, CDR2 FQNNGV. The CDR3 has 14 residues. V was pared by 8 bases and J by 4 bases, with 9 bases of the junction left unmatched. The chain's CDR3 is CASQGVPWADTQYF. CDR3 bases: TGTGCCAGCCAGGGGGTGCCTTGGGCAGATACGCAGTATTTT.

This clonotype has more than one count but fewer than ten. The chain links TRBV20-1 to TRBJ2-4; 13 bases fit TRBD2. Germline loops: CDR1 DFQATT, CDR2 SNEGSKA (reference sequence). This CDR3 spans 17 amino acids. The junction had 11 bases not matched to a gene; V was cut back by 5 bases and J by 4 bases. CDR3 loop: CSALDSGTSGIKNIQYF. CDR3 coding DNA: TGCAGTGCTCTAGACTCCGGGACTAGCGGGATAAAAAACATTCAGTACTTC.

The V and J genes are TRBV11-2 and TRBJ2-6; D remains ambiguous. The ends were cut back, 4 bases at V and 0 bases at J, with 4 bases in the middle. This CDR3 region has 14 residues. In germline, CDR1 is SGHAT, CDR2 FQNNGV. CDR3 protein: CASSSFSGANVLTF. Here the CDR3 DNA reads TGTGCCAGCAGCTCCTTCTCTGGGGCCAACGTCCTGACTTTC.

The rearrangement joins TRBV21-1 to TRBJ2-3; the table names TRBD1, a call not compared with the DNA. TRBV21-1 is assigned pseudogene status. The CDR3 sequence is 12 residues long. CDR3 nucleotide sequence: TGTGCCAGCAGCATAGACAGGGATACGCAGTATTTT. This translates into CASSIDRDTQYF.

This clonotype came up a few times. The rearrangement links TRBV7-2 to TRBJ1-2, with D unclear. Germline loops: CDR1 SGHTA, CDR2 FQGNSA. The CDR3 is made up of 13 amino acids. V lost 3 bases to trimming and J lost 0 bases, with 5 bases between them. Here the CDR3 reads CASSLRANYGYTF. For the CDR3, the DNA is TGTGCCAGCAGCTTGAGGGCTAACTATGGCTACACCTTC. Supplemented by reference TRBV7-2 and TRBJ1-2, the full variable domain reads GAGVSQSPSNKVTEKGKDVELRCDPISGHTALYWYRQSLGQGLEFLIYFQGNSAPDKSGLPSDRFSAERTGGSVSTLTIQRTQQEDSAVYLCASSLRANYGYTFGSGTRLTVV.

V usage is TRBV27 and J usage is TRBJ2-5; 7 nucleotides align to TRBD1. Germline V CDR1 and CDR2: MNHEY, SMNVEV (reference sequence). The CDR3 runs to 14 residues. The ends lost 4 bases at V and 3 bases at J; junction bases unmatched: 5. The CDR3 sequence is CASSSRQGKETQYF. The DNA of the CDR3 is TGTGCCAGCAGTTCAAGACAGGGCAAAGAGACCCAGTACTTC.

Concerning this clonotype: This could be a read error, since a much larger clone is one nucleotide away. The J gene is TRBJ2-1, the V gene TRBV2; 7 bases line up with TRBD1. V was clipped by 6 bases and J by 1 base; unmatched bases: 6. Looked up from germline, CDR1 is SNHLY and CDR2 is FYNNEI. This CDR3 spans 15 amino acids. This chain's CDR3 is CASSATGASYNEQFF. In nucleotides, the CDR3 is TGTGCCAGCAGCGCCACAGGGGCTTCCTACAATGAGCAGTTCTTC.